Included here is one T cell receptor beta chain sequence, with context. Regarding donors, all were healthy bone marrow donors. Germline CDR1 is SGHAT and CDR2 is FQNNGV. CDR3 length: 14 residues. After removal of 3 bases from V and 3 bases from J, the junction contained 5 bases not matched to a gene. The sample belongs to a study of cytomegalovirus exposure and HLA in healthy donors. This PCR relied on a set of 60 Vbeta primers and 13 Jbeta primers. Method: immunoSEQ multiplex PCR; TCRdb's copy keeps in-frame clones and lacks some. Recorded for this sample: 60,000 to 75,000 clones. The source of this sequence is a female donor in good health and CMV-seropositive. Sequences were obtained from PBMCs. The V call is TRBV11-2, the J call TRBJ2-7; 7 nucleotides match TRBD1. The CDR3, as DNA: TGTGCCAGCAGCTTTGAACAGGGGAGCTACGAGCAGTACTTC. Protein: CASSFEQGSYEQYF.